Listed below are T cell receptor beta chains from one sample, sequenced in a study of T cells in Graves' hyperthyroidism and ophthalmopathy. TCRdb used MiXCR to reprocess the multiplex PCR reads, holding one entry per CDR3 protein. The data hold more than 550,000 distinct CDR3 sequences, with 45% observed a single time. Sequencing input: peripheral blood or thyroid tissue (not recorded which). The receptors here all came from an adult man with Graves' disease, either hyperthyroidism or ophthalmopathy (not recorded which). CDR3s include the opening cysteine and the closing phenylalanine or tryptophan. A D gene is named only where the DNA matches it firmly. The size of a clone is reported for some rows only, either as once, few or many, or as a class for expanded clones.

TRBJ2-3	-	few	TRBV7-3	TGTGCCAGCAGCGCAACCGGGACCCCCAACACAGATACGCAGTATTTT	CASSATGTPNTDTQYF
TRBJ2-7	TRBD1	many	TRBV2	TGTGCCACTAGGGACAGTCCCTACGAGCAGTACTTC	CATRDSPYEQYF
TRBJ1-2	-	many	TRBV19	TGTGCCAGTAGCCACAGGGAGAGCGAGTATGGCTACACCTTC	CASSHRESEYGYTF
TRBJ1-1	-	-	TRBV4-1	TGTGCCAGCAGCCACCCCGAACGGTCCACTGAAGCTTTCTTT	CASSHPERSTEAFF
TRBJ2-5	-	-	TRBV20-1	TGCAGTGCTATGGGCACGCGGAGCCAGGAGACCCAGTACTTC	CSAMGTRSQETQYF
TRBJ1-2	TRBD1	-	TRBV12-3/TRBV12-4	TGTGCCAGCACCCTGACAGGGAACGTCTATGGCTACACCTTC	CASTLTGNVYGYTF
TRBJ1-2	-	-	TRBV7-9	TGTGCCAGCAGCTGGGCAGGCGGCTATGGCTACACCTTC	CASSWAGGYGYTF
TRBJ2-5	-	once	TRBV29-1	TGCAGCGTTGTCACAGGGAAGGGAGAGACCCAGTACTTC	CSVVTGKGETQYF
TRBJ1-1	TRBD1	-	TRBV6-1	TGTGCCATCAGTGAAAGACAGGGGGAAGCTTTCTTT	CAISERQGEAFF
TRBJ2-7	TRBD1	-	TRBV7-2	TGTGCCAGCAGTCCCACAGGGGGCTCGTTTTTCGAGCAGTACTTC	CASSPTGGSFFEQYF
TRBJ2-7	TRBD2	few	TRBV20-1	TGCAGTGCTAGAGCACCAACTAGCGGTTACGAGCAGTACTTC	CSARAPTSGYEQYF
TRBJ2-3	-	few	TRBV12-3/TRBV12-4	TGTGCCAGCAGCCCGCCGGGAGAGGATACGCAGTATTTT	CASSPPGEDTQYF
TRBJ2-7	TRBD1	many	TRBV25-1	TGTGCCAGCAGTGGTCTTTCGGGACAGGGGTTTTACGAGCAGTACTTC	CASSGLSGQGFYEQYF
TRBJ1-5	-	-	TRBV2	TGTGCCAGCAGTGAGTCGCAACAGGGTCCAGGGCCCCAGCATTTT	CASSESQQGPGPQHF
TRBJ2-7	TRBD1	-	TRBV6-5	TGTGCCAGCAGCCGGGGACAGGGGGGTTACGAGCAGTACTTC	CASSRGQGGYEQYF
TRBJ1-5	-	-	TRBV20-1	TGCAGTGTCCCCAGCGGGGGCGGGCAGCCCCAGCATTTT	CSVPSGGGQPQHF
TRBJ1-6	-	-	TRBV7-2	TGTGCCAGCAGCTGGAAGGGGATCTCCTATAATTCACCCCTCCACTTT	CASSWKGISYNSPLHF
TRBJ1-1	TRBD1	-	TRBV12-3/TRBV12-4	TGTGCCAGCAGTCGAACAGGGGGCCGTGAAGCTTTCTTT	CASSRTGGREAFF
TRBJ2-5	-	many	TRBV29-1	TGCAGCGTCCTTACTGGGGAGACCCAGTACTTC	CSVLTGETQYF
TRBJ1-2	TRBD1	many	TRBV10-2	TGCGCCAGCCGACAGGGGCCACTCTATGGCTACACCTTC	CASRQGPLYGYTF
TRBJ1-3	-	few	TRBV10-3	TGTGCCAGCGGCGCCTCGGTATACTCTGGAAACACCATATATTTT	CASGASVYSGNTIYF
TRBJ2-2	-	many	TRBV7-8	TGTGCCAGCAGCCCGCCGCGCCGAGTTTCCATCACCGGGGAGCTGTTTTTT	CASSPPRRVSITGELFF
TRBJ2-5	-	few	TRBV6-5	TGTGCCAGCAGTTACTCGATTACAGGCAAGGAGACCCAGTACTTC	CASSYSITGKETQYF
TRBJ1-1	-	-	TRBV29-1	TGCAGCGCATATGAGGGTGCCGAAGCTTTCTTT	CSAYEGAEAFF
TRBJ1-1	TRBD1	-	TRBV2	TGTGCCAGCAGATGGGGGGGACAGGGGATGAACACTGAAGCTTTCTTT	CASRWGGQGMNTEAFF
TRBJ1-2	TRBD1	-	TRBV7-9	TGTGCCAGCAGTAGAACAGGGGGCCCTACCTATGGCTACACCTTC	CASSRTGGPTYGYTF
TRBJ2-7	-	-	TRBV5-1	TGCGCCAGCAACCGTGGCGGTCCTCGGATGGAGCAGTACTTC	CASNRGGPRMEQYF
TRBJ2-6	-	many	TRBV7-2	TGTGCCAGCAGCTCATTCAGGGACTCTGGGGCCAACGTCCTGACTTTC	CASSSFRDSGANVLTF
TRBJ2-7	-	-	TRBV10-3	TGTGCCATCAGCTCGACTGCCACCTACGAGCAGTACTTC	CAISSTATYEQYF
TRBJ2-5	-	-	TRBV14	TGTGCCAGCAGCCTTCCGGGGAAGGGGGAGACCCAGTACTTC	CASSLPGKGETQYF
TRBJ1-6	-	few	TRBV6-5	TGTGCCAGCACCTTAGACAGGCGTAATTCACCCCTCCACTTT	CASTLDRRNSPLHF
TRBJ1-2	-	few	TRBV29-1	TGCAGCGATACAGGAGATACTACTAACTATGGCTACACCTTC	CSDTGDTTNYGYTF
TRBJ2-2	-	-	TRBV29-1	TGCAGCGTTGAAGAAGGGCAGAGAACCGGGGAGCTGTTTTTT	CSVEEGQRTGELFF
TRBJ1-2	TRBD1	few	TRBV20-1	TGCAGTGCTAGAGATTGGGTAGGACAGGGGTCCGGCTACACCTTC	CSARDWVGQGSGYTF
TRBJ1-2	TRBD1	many	TRBV29-1	TGCAGCGTTGAAACAGGGGTTAACTATGGCTACACCTTC	CSVETGVNYGYTF
TRBJ1-2	-	once	TRBV11-1	TGTGCCAGCAGTTCAATGGGGGTGGGCTACACCTTC	CASSSMGVGYTF
TRBJ2-7	TRBD1	-	TRBV20-1	TGCAGTGCCGGACAGGACCAAACCTACGAGCAGTACTTC	CSAGQDQTYEQYF
TRBJ2-7	-	many	TRBV6-5	TGTGCCAGCAGTCCAGGGATCTACGAGCAGTACTTC	CASSPGIYEQYF
TRBJ2-7	-	many	TRBV5-1	TGCGCCAGCAGCCAAGAATTAACATACGAGCAGTACTTC	CASSQELTYEQYF
TRBJ2-7	TRBD1	-	TRBV2	TGTGCCAGCAGTGAAGGTCCGGGACAGGGGGGCTACGAGCAGTACTTC	CASSEGPGQGGYEQYF
TRBJ2-7	-	many	TRBV12-3/TRBV12-4	TGTGCCAGCAGTTCTCCAGGTACCTACGAGCAGTACTTC	CASSSPGTYEQYF
TRBJ1-5	-	-	TRBV7-8	TGTGCCAGCAGTTATTTTCAGGGGATGAGCAATCAGCCCCAGCATTTT	CASSYFQGMSNQPQHF
TRBJ2-5	TRBD2	-	TRBV7-1	TGTGCCAGCAGCTCCGGGACTAGCGGGAGCGTCCGGACCCAGTACTTC	CASSSGTSGSVRTQYF
TRBJ2-5	TRBD2	-	TRBV20-1	TGCAGTGCTGGGCCAGCGGGGCGTCTCCAAGGGACCCAGTACTTC	CSAGPAGRLQGTQYF
TRBJ1-2	-	-	TRBV5-4	TGTGCCAGCAGCTTGGCTGGTGCAGGGATACGCTACACCTTC	CASSLAGAGIRYTF
TRBJ1-2	TRBD1	-	TRBV15	TGTGCCACCAGCAGGAGGACAGGGGGCAACTATGGCTACACCTTC	CATSRRTGGNYGYTF
TRBJ2-7	-	-	TRBV7-8	TGTGCCAGCAGCTTAGAATATGATAACTACGAGCAGTACTTC	CASSLEYDNYEQYF